This T cell receptor beta chain is from a study of T-cell reconstitution after alpha-beta-depleted transplantation in children. The germline gives CDR1 SGHRS, CDR2 YFSETQ. This CDR3 is 15 amino acids long. Deletions cut 2 bases from V and 1 base from J, with 12 bases between. In this sample, this clonotype turned up many times. For TCRbeta, the library was prepared with unique molecular identifiers. A single record per CDR3 protein comes from TCRdb applying MiXCR to the PCR reads. The profile shows 200,000 to 250,000 distinct CDR3 sequences, approximately 9.7% of them singletons. The V and J genes are TRBV5-1 and TRBJ1-1, with D possibly being TRBD1 (6 bases). This specimen consisted of PBMCs from the stem cell graft donor, obtained from the stem cell graft. The sequence was collected from a human donor who donated a stem cell graft to a child with SCID. This chain's CDR3 is CASSFFDRRNTEAFF. The CDR3 DNA reads TGCGCCAGCAGCTTTTTTGACAGGAGGAACACTGAAGCTTTCTTT.